These T cell receptor beta chains were read from a single sample in a study of cytomegalovirus exposure and HLA in healthy donors. Here immunoSEQ multiplex PCR was the method, and the copy in TCRdb shows in-frame clones only, minus some. The sample carries approximately 160,000 clones, 64% recorded once. Sequenced: PBMCs. These receptors all come from a woman in her twenties or thirties in good health and CMV-seropositive. The CDR3 runs from the conserved cysteine through the conserved F or W. The order of the fields is clone size, J gene, D gene, V gene, CDR3 protein, CDR3 DNA. The D gene is left open where the match is weak. The listing skips clone size in some rows; elsewhere it reads once, few, many or a size class.

>-|TRBJ1-2|-|TRBV5-1
CASSLAEGGYTF
TGCGCCAGCAGCTTGGCGGAGGGTGGCTACACCTTC
>-|TRBJ1-2|-|TRBV6-5
CASRSGSGDYGYTF
TGTGCCAGCAGGTCTGGATCCGGGGACTATGGCTACACCTTC
>-|TRBJ1-4|TRBD1|TRBV9
CASSLRGVANEKLFF
TGTGCCAGCAGCCTCAGGGGGGTTGCTAATGAAAAACTGTTTTTT
>once|TRBJ2-1|-|TRBV5-6
CASSFPGGEEQFF
TGTGCCAGCAGCTTTCCCGGGGGAGAAGAGCAGTTCTTC
>-|TRBJ2-3|-|TRBV2
CASSESAGRRADTQYF
TGTGCCAGCAGTGAATCGGCGGGCCGGCGGGCAGATACGCAGTATTTT
>-|TRBJ1-5|TRBD1|TRBV6-5
CASSYSQGASNQPQHF
TGTGCCAGCAGTTACTCCCAGGGGGCGAGCAATCAGCCCCAGCATTTT
>-|TRBJ2-1|-|TRBV10-3
CAISDSYGSRDEQFF
TGTGCCATCAGTGATTCATACGGGAGCAGGGATGAGCAGTTCTTC
>-|TRBJ2-6|-|TRBV9
CASSVKGPAFSGANVLTF
TGTGCCAGCAGCGTAAAGGGGCCCGCTTTCTCTGGGGCCAACGTCCTGACTTTC
>few|TRBJ1-5|-|TRBV28
CASSFGNPLHF
TGTGCCAGCAGTTTTGGCAACCCGTTGCATTTT
>-|TRBJ2-7|-|TRBV10-2
CASSRALAYEQYF
TGCGCCAGCAGCCGTGCGCTCGCCTACGAGCAGTACTTC
>-|TRBJ2-2|-|TRBV10-3
CASRQQSNTGELFF
TGTGCCAGCAGACAGCAATCGAACACCGGGGAGCTGTTTTTT
>few|TRBJ1-2|-|TRBV28
CATRGGGSQGYTF
TGTGCCACGAGGGGAGGCGGCAGCCAGGGCTACACCTTC
>-|TRBJ1-1|TRBD1|TRBV29-1
CSVRQGGTEAFF
TGCAGCGTTCGACAGGGGGGCACTGAAGCTTTCTTT
>-|TRBJ2-1|TRBD2|TRBV5-1
CASSLISGRANEQFF
TGCGCCAGCAGCTTGATTAGCGGGAGAGCCAATGAGCAGTTCTTC
>-|TRBJ2-6|TRBD1|TRBV9
CASSAPQGTGANVLTF
TGTGCCAGCAGCGCCCCACAGGGGACTGGGGCCAACGTCCTGACTTTC
>few|TRBJ2-4|TRBD2|TRBV5-4
CASSSLAGGLLAKNIQYF
TGTGCCAGCAGCAGTCTAGCGGGGGGTTTACTAGCCAAAAACATTCAGTACTTC
>-|TRBJ2-1|-|TRBV30
CAWTRGLSSYNEQFF
TGTGCCTGGACCAGGGGCCTTAGCTCCTACAATGAGCAGTTCTTC
>-|TRBJ2-1|TRBD1|TRBV6-5
CASKQGPSYNEQFF
TGTGCCAGTAAACAGGGGCCCTCCTACAATGAGCAGTTCTTC
>-|TRBJ2-7|TRBD1|TRBV19
CASSLGTGSYEQYF
TGTGCCAGTAGCCTCGGGACAGGTAGCTACGAGCAGTACTTC
>few|TRBJ2-3|-|TRBV6-5
CASSPDSWGDTQYF
TGTGCCAGCAGCCCTGACAGTTGGGGAGATACGCAGTATTTT
>-|TRBJ1-1|TRBD1|TRBV7-9
CASSYGTGLNTEAFF
TGTGCCAGCAGCTATGGGACAGGTTTGAACACTGAAGCTTTCTTT
>-|TRBJ1-1|-|TRBV10-3
CAISESLGVGRTEAFF
TGTGCCATCAGTGAGTCGCTCGGGGTTGGAAGAACTGAAGCTTTCTTT
>few|TRBJ1-2|TRBD1|TRBV4-1
CASSQVNRGPLGYTF
TGCGCCAGCAGCCAGGTTAACAGGGGGCCACTTGGCTACACCTTC
>once|TRBJ1-1|-|TRBV7-2
CASSLNRPGLGTEAFF
TGTGCCAGCAGCCTCAATCGTCCGGGGTTAGGGACTGAAGCTTTCTTT
>few|TRBJ2-7|TRBD1|TRBV5-8
CASSFLGQGIYEQYF
TGTGCCAGCAGCTTTCTGGGACAGGGAATTTACGAGCAGTACTTC
>-|TRBJ2-1|-|TRBV11-2
CASSPGEWGYNEQFF
TGTGCCAGCAGCCCAGGGGAATGGGGTTACAATGAGCAGTTCTTC
>-|TRBJ1-5|TRBD1|TRBV5-1
CASSFEGQVPQHF
TGCGCCAGCAGCTTTGAGGGACAGGTTCCCCAGCATTTT
>-|TRBJ2-7|TRBD1|TRBV6-6
CASLNRGPTYEQYF
TGTGCCAGCCTTAACAGGGGACCAACCTACGAGCAGTACTTC
>-|TRBJ1-1|-|TRBV2
CASIVHRSETEAFF
TGTGCCAGCATCGTTCACCGTTCAGAAACTGAAGCTTTCTTT
>few|TRBJ2-7|TRBD2|TRBV6-1
CASSPGTSGSYEQYF
TGTGCCAGCAGTCCCGGGACTAGCGGGTCTTACGAGCAGTACTTC
>-|TRBJ2-2|-|TRBV10-2
CASSASSATGELFF
TGCGCCAGCAGCGCCTCTAGCGCGACCGGGGAGCTGTTTTTT
>-|TRBJ1-1|-|TRBV5-4
CASSLDRQIADEAFF
TGTGCCAGCAGCTTAGACAGACAGATAGCCGATGAAGCTTTCTTT
>few|TRBJ2-7|-|TRBV28
CASSSNLLGGTRYEQYF
TGTGCCAGCAGTTCCAACCTCCTCGGGGGAACCCGCTACGAGCAGTACTTC
>few|TRBJ2-2|TRBD1|TRBV10-2
CASVQGGNTGELFF
TGCGCCAGCGTACAGGGGGGAAACACCGGGGAGCTGTTTTTT
>-|TRBJ1-2|TRBD1|TRBV10-3
CAISGALTGGDGYTF
TGTGCCATCAGTGGAGCCCTTACAGGGGGTGATGGCTACACCTTC
>-|TRBJ2-2|TRBD2|TRBV9
CASSTGGAGELFF
TGTGCCAGCAGCACGGGGGGGGCCGGGGAGCTGTTTTTT
>-|TRBJ2-1|TRBD1|TRBV4-1
CASSNGQGRVLHEQFF
TGCGCCAGCAGTAACGGACAGGGGCGAGTCCTACATGAGCAGTTCTTC
>-|TRBJ1-2|-|TRBV7-9
CASSSPAGADGYTF
TGTGCCAGCAGCTCCCCGGCGGGGGCCGATGGCTACACCTTC
>-|TRBJ2-2|TRBD1|TRBV7-2
CASSPKTGRWAGELFF
TGTGCCAGCAGCCCGAAGACAGGGCGGTGGGCCGGGGAGCTGTTTTTT
>few|TRBJ2-7|-|TRBV7-7
CASSSARGYEQYF
TGTGCTAGCAGCTCCGCCCGGGGCTACGAGCAGTACTTC
>few|TRBJ1-2|-|TRBV4-1
CASSPETGPYGYTF
TGCGCCAGCAGCCCGGAGACAGGCCCCTATGGCTACACCTTC
>-|TRBJ2-3|TRBD2|TRBV7-8
CASSYWEGIDTQYF
TGTGCCAGCAGTTATTGGGAGGGGATAGATACGCAGTATTTT
>-|TRBJ2-7|TRBD2|TRBV6-1
CASSELAGGYEQYF
TGTGCCAGCAGTGAACTCGCGGGGGGCTACGAGCAGTACTTC
>-|TRBJ1-1|-|TRBV7-2
CASSLDWGGENTEAFF
TGTGCCAGCAGCTTAGACTGGGGAGGCGAGAACACTGAAGCTTTCTTT
>-|TRBJ2-1|TRBD2|TRBV2
CASERGERNEQFF
TGTGCCAGTGAGCGGGGGGAGAGGAATGAGCAGTTCTTC
>-|TRBJ2-3|-|TRBV27
CASSLAWSDTQYF
TGTGCCAGCAGTTTGGCATGGTCAGATACGCAGTATTTT
>few|TRBJ1-4|TRBD1|TRBV2
CASDRVIGEKLFF
TGTGCCAGTGACAGGGTGATTGGTGAAAAACTGTTTTTT
>-|TRBJ2-3|TRBD2|TRBV5-1
CASSSQAGGTDTQYF
TGCGCCAGCAGCTCACAAGCGGGGGGCACAGATACGCAGTATTTT
>-|TRBJ2-5|TRBD1|TRBV5-1
CASSPGGQGGETQYF
TGCGCCAGCAGCCCTGGAGGACAGGGGGGAGAGACCCAGTACTTC
>-|TRBJ2-5|-|TRBV5-4
CASSLLAGQGQETQYF
TGTGCCAGCAGCTTGTTAGCGGGACAGGGTCAAGAGACCCAGTACTTC
>-|TRBJ2-2|-|TRBV6-5
CATLTVAGELFF
TGTGCCACCTTGACAGTAGCCGGGGAGCTGTTTTTT
>-|TRBJ2-7|-|TRBV11-3
CASSPQGSSYEQYF
TGTGCCAGCAGCCCTCAGGGGAGCTCCTACGAGCAGTACTTC
>-|TRBJ1-5|TRBD1|TRBV11-2
CASSLAGQNSNQPQHF
TGTGCCAGCAGCTTAGCGGGACAGAATAGCAATCAGCCCCAGCATTTT
>-|TRBJ2-7|TRBD1|TRBV6-1
CASSEAPYNRGLEQYF
TGTGCCAGCAGTGAAGCCCCCTACAACAGGGGGCTCGAGCAGTACTTC
>-|TRBJ1-3|-|TRBV2
CASSLSGLHKNTIYF
TGTGCCAGCAGCCTCTCGGGACTGCACAAGAACACCATATATTTT
>-|TRBJ2-5|TRBD1|TRBV9
CASTTGTGIGETQYF
TGTGCCAGCACCACCGGGACAGGGATCGGGGAGACCCAGTACTTC
>-|TRBJ2-1|-|TRBV4-2
CASSQDGAGAAEQFF
TGTGCCAGCAGCCAAGATGGCGCAGGGGCGGCTGAGCAGTTCTTC